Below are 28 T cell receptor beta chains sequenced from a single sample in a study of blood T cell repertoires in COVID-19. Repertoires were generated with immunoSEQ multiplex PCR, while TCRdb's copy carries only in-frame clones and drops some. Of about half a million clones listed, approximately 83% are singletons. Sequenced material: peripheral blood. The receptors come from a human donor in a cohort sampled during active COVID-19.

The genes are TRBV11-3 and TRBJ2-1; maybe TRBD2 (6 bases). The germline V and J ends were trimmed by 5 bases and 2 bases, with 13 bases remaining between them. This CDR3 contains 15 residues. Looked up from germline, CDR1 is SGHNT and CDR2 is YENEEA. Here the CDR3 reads CASSRDSRPYNEQFF. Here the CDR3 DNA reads TGTGCCAGCAGCCGGGACTCCAGACCCTACAATGAGCAGTTCTTC.

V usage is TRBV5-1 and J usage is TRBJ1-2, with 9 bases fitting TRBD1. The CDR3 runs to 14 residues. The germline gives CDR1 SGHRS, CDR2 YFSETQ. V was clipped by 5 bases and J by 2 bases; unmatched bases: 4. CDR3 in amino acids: CASRTGGTNYGYTF. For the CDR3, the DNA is TGCGCCAGCAGGACAGGGGGAACAAACTATGGCTACACCTTC.

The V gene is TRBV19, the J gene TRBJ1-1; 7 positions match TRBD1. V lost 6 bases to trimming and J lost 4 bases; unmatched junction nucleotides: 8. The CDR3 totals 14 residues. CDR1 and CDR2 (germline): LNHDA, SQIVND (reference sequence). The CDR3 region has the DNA TGTGCCAGTAGGAGGACAGGTGAGTTCACTGAAGCTTTCTTT. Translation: CASRRTGEFTEAFF.

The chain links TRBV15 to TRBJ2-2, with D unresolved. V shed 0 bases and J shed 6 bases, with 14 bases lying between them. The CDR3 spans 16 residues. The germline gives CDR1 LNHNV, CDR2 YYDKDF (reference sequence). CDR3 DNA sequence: TGTGCCACCAGCAGAGATTCCCTAGATGGCGCCGGGGAGCTGTTTTTT. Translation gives CATSRDSLDGAGELFF.

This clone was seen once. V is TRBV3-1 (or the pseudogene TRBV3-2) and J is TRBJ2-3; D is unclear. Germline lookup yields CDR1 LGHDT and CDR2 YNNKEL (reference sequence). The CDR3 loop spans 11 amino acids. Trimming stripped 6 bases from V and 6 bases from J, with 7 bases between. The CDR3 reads CASSRSDTQYF. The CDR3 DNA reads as TGTGCCAGCAGTCGGAGTGATACGCAGTATTTT.

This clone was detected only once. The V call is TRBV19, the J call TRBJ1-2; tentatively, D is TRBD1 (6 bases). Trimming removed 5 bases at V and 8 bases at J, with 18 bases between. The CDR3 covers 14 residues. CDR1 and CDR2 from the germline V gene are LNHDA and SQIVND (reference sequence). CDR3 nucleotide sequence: TGTGCCAGTAGTCCCCGGGGGGGGGCGCGAGGCTACACCTTC. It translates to CASSPRGGARGYTF.

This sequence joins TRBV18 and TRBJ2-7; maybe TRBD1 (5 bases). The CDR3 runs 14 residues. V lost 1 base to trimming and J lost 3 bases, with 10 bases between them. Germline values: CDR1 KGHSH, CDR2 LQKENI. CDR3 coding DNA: TGTGCCAGCTCACCACGGGCCCAGGGCTACGAGCAGTACTTC. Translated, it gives CASSPRAQGYEQYF.

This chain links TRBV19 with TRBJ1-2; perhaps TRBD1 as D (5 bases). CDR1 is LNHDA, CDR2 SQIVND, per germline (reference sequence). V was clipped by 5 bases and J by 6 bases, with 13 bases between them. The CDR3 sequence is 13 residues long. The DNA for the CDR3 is TGTGCCAGTAGTGCACGACAGAGAGATGGCTACACCTTC. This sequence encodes CASSARQRDGYTF. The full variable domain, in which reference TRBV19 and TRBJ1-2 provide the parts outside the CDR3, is DGGITQSPKYLFRKEGQNVTLSCEQNLNHDAMYWYRQDPGQGLRLIYYSQIVNDFQKGDIAEGYSVSREKKESFPLTVTSAQKNPTAFYLCASSARQRDGYTFGSGTRLTVV.

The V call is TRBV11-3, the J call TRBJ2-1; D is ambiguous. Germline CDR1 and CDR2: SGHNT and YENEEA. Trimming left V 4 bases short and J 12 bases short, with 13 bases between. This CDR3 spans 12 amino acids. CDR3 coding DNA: TGTGCCAGCAGCTCTACAGATTTAAGGCAGTTCTTC. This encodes CASSSTDLRQFF.

CDR3 protein: CASSFPRGANTGELFF. The CDR3 coding sequence is TGTGCCAGCAGCTTTCCCAGGGGTGCGAACACCGGGGAGCTGTTTTTT. The chain links TRBV5-5 to TRBJ2-2; tentative D call: TRBD1 (6 bases). Per the germline V gene, CDR1 is SGHKS and CDR2 is YYEKEE (reference sequence). The CDR3 has 16 residues. V was trimmed by 2 bases and J by 0 bases, leaving 11 bases between them.

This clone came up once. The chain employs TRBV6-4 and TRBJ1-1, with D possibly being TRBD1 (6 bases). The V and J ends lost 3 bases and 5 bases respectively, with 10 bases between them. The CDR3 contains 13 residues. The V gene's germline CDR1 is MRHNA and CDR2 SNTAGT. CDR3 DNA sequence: TGTGCCAGCAGTGAGGGGGGGCAGACTGAAGCTTTCTTT. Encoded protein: CASSEGGQTEAFF.

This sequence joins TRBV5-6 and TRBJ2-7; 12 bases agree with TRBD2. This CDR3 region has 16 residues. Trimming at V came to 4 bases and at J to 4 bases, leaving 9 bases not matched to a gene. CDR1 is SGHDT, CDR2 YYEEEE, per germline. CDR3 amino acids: CASSPLTSGRGYEQYF. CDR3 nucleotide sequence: TGTGCCAGCAGCCCCCTGACTAGCGGGAGAGGGTACGAGCAGTACTTC.

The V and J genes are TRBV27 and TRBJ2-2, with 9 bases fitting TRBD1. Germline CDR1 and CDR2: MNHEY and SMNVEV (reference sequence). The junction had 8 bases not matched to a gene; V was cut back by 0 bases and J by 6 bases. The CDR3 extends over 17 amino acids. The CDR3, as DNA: TGTGCCAGCAGTTTATCCGATCGGACAGGGGAAGCCGGGGAGCTGTTTTTT. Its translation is CASSLSDRTGEAGELFF.

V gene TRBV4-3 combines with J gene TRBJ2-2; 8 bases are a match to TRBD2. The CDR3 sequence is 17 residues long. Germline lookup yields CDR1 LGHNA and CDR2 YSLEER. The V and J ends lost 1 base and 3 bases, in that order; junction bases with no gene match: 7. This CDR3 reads CASSQGASGPYTGELFF. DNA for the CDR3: TGCGCCAGCAGCCAAGGGGCTAGCGGGCCCTACACCGGGGAGCTGTTTTTT.

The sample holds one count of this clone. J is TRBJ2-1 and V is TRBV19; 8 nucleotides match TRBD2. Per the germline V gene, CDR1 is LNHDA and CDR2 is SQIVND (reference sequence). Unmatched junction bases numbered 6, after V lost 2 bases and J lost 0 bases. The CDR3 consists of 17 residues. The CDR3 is CASSIKRAGGSYNEQFF. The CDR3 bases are TGTGCCAGTAGTATAAAAAGGGCGGGAGGCTCCTACAATGAGCAGTTCTTC.

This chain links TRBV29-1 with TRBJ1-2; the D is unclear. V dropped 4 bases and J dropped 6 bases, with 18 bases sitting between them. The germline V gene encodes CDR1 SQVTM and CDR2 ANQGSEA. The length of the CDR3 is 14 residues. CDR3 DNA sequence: TGCAGCGTTGGTAAGGACGAGGGAACCAATGGCTACACCTTC. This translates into CSVGKDEGTNGYTF. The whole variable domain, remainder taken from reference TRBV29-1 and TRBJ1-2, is SAVISQKPSRDICQRGTSLTIQCQVDSQVTMMFWYRQQPGQSLTLIATANQGSEATYESGFVIDKFPISRPNLTFSTLTVSNMSPEDSSIYLCSVGKDEGTNGYTFGSGTRLTVV.

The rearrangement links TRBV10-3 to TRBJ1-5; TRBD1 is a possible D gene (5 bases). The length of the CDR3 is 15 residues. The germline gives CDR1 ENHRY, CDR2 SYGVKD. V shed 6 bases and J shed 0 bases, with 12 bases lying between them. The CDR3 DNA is TGTGCCATCAGAAAGGCGGGGGATAGCAATCAGCCCCAGCATTTT. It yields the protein CAIRKAGDSNQPQHF.

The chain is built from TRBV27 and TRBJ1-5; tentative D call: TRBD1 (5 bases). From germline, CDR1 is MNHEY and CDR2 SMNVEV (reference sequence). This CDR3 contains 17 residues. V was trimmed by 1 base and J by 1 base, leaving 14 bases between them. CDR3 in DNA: TGTGCCAGCAGTTTATATGCTCCGGGGGAGAGCAATCAGCCCCAGCATTTT. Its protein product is CASSLYAPGESNQPQHF.

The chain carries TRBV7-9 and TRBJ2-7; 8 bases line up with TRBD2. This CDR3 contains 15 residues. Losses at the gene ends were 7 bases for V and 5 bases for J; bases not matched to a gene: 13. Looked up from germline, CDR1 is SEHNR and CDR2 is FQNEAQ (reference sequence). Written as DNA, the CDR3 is TGTGCCAGCACCTTGTTGGGACTAGGGTCGGACGAGCAGTACTTC. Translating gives CASTLLGLGSDEQYF.

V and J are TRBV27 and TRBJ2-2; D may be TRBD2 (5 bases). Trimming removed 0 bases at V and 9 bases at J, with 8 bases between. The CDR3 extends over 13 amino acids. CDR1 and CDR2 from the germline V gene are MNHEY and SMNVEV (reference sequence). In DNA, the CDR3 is TGTGCCAGCAGTTTATCAGGGAGCAGGGAGCTGTTTTTT. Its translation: CASSLSGSRELFF.

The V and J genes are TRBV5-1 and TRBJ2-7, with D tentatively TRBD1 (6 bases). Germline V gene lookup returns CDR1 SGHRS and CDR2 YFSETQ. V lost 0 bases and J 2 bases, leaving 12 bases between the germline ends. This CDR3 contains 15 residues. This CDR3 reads CASSLDGQIPYEQYF. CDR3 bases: TGCGCCAGCAGCTTGGACGGACAGATACCCTACGAGCAGTACTTC.

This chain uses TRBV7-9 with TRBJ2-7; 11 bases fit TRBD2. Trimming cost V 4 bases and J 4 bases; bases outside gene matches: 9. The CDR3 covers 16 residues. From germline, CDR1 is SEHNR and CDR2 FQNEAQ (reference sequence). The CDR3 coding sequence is TGTGCCAGCAGCTCCGTCGGACTAGCGGGTGGTTACGAGCAGTACTTC. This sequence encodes CASSSVGLAGGYEQYF.

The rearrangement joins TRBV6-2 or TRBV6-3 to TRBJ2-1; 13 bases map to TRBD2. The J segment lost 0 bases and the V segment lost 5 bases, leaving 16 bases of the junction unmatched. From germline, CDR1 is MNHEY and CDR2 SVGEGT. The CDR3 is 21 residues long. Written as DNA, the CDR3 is TGTGCCAGCAGTCCATCCCCGGGACTAGCGGGAACGGTGAGCTCCTACAATGAGCAGTTCTTC. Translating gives CASSPSPGLAGTVSSYNEQFF.

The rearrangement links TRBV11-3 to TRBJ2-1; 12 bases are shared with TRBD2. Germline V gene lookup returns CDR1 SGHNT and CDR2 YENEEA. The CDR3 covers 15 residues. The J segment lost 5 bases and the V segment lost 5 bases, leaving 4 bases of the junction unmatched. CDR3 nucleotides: TGTGCCAGCAGCCTTGGACTAGCGGGGAACAATGAGCAGTTCTTC. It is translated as CASSLGLAGNNEQFF. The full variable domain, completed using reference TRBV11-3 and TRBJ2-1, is EAGVVQSPRYKIIEKKQPVAFWCNPISGHNTLYWYLQNLGQGPELLIRYENEEAVDDSQLPKDRFSAERLKGVDSTLKIQPAELGDSAVYLCASSLGLAGNNEQFFGPGTRLTVL.

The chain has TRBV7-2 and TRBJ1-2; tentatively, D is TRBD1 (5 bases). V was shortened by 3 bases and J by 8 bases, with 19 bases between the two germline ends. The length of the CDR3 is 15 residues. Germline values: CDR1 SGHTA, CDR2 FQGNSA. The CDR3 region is CASSFPPGQGKGYTF. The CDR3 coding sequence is TGTGCCAGCAGCTTCCCACCCGGCCAGGGTAAAGGCTACACCTTC.

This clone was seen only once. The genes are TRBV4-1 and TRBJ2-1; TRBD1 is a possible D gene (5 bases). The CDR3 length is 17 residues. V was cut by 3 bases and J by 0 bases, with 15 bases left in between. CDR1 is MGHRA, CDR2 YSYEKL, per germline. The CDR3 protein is CASSHPMTESSYNEQFF. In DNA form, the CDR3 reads TGCGCCAGCAGCCACCCGATGACAGAGAGCTCCTACAATGAGCAGTTCTTC.

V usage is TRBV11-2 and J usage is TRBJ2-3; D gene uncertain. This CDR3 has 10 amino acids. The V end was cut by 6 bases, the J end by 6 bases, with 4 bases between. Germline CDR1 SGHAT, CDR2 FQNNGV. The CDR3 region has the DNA TGTGCCAGCAGGGGCGATACGCAGTATTTT. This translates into CASRGDTQYF.

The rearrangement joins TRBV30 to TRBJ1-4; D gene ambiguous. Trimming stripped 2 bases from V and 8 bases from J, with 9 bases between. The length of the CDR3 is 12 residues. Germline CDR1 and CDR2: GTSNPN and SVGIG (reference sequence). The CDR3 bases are TGTGCCTGGAGTAAAGTCGGGGAAAAACTGTTTTTT. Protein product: CAWSKVGEKLFF.